This TCR beta chain derives from a study of cytomegalovirus exposure and HLA in healthy donors. Study details: Most donors, more than 80% of a few hundred genotyped, fell in the Caucasian-associated ancestry cluster.

This clone showed up just once. Antigen: not known. CDR1 and CDR2 from the germline V gene are SGHDT and YYEEEE. The CDR3 length is 16 residues. The ends lost 4 bases at V and 6 bases at J; junction bases unmatched: 11. Study-level points and caveats: A later analysis revealed that TCR association rates differed between HLA loci, peaking at DRB1 and bottoming out at HLA-C. The majority of TCR sequences were rare, yet some public TCRs appeared in many donors.

Primers for the PCR totalled 60 Vbeta and 13 Jbeta. Per the original methods: Roughly 83 million unique TCR beta chains, roughly 11 million of them shared, were counted by a later analysis. Assay used: immunoSEQ multiplex PCR; TCRdb lists only in-frame clones, some missing. Clone size and the V and J calls come from that table; the DNA yielded D and trimming. The sample carries some 110,000 clones, approximately 80% recorded once. The TCR originated in a man under 40 in good health and CMV-seropositive. V is TRBV5-6 and J is TRBJ2-1, with 9 bases lining up with TRBD2. The sample comprised PBMCs. The CDR3 loop reads CASSRISGSFGNEQFF. The CDR3 DNA is TGTGCCAGCAGCCGGATTAGCGGGAGCTTCGGCAATGAGCAGTTCTTC.